This T cell receptor beta chain was observed in a study of spatial heterogeneity in lung cancer. Overall study context: Every unique TCR and UMI combination, on average, appeared more than ten times in raw reads.

Documented time point: sample taken at primary tumor resection. This clonotype appeared many times. Its antigen remains unknown. Study results and caveats: Intratumoral expanded alpha and beta TCR counts were found to track tumor mutation counts.

TCR cDNA molecules were tagged individually, and each one carried a unique molecular identifier. TCRdb re-analysed the 5' RACE reads in MiXCR, keeping a single row per CDR3 protein. The sample consists of about 21,000 distinct CDR3 sequences, 2.8% of them appearing once. This CDR3 region has 15 residues. The V segment lost 6 bases and the J segment 4 bases; nucleotides outside the gene matches: 9. The sequence was collected from a male donor with early-stage non-small cell lung cancer. The source was lung tumor tissue, collected at surgery. The chain recombines TRBV12-3 or TRBV12-4 with TRBJ2-7; TRBD2 agrees at 10 bases. The CDR3 loop reads CASSQVGTSVYEQYF. As DNA, the CDR3 is TGTGCCAGCAGCCAAGTCGGGACTAGCGTATACGAGCAGTACTTC.